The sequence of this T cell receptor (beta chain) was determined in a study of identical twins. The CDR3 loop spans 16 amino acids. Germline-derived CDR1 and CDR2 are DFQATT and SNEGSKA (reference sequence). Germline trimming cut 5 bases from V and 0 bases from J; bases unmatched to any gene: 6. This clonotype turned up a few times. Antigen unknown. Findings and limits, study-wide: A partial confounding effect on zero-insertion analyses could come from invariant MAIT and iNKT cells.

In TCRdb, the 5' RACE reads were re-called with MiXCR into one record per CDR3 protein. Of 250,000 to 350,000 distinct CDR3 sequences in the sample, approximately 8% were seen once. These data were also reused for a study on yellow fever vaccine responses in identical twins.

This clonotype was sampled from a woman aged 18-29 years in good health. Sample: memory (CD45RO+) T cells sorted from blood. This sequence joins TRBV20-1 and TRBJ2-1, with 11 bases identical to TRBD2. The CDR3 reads CSAEVAGGLSYNEQFF. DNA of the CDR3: TGCAGTGCTGAAGTAGCGGGAGGGCTCTCCTACAATGAGCAGTTCTTC.